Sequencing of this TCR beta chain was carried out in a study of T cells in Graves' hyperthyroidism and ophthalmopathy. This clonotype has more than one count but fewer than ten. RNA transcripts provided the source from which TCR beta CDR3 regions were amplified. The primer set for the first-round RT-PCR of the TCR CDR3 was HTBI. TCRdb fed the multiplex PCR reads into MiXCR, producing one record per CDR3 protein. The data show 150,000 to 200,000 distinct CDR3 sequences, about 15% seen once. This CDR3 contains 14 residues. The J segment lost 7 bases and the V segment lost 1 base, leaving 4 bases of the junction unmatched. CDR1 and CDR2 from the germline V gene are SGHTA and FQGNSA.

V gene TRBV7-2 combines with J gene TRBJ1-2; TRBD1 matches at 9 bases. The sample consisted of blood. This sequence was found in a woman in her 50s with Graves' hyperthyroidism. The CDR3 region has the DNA TGTGCCAGCAGCTTAGTGCCGGGACAGGGTGGCTACACCTTC. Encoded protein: CASSLVPGQGGYTF.